A single T cell receptor beta chain is shown here with its context. Antigen unknown. This sample was taken from a study of T cells expressing NK-cell markers. Study context: CD3+CD56+NKG2C+, CD3+CD56+NKG2C- and CD3+CD56-NKG2C+ T cells, once sorted, supplied the TCR beta repertoires.

Notes on the study in general: Whether expanded NKG2C+ T cell clones were HCMV specific stayed uncertain. The leading position in the CD3+CD56-NKG2C+ fraction of a handful of donors also went to these clonotypes.

The authors made TCR beta cDNA libraries by 5'RACE template switching. This switching added a universal primer site and UMIs. TCRdb reprocessed the 5' RACE reads and stores each CDR3 protein as one record, lacking DNA. The ten most abundant clones cover roughly 3.5% of a sample with 550,000 or so distinct CDR3 sequences. The CDR3 length is 16 residues. Germline values: CDR1 DFQATT, CDR2 SNEGSKA (reference sequence). V gene TRBV20-1 combines with J gene TRBJ2-1; TCRdb proposes TRBD2, but this gene call is untestable without DNA. This sequence was found in a young man in good health. What was sequenced was blood T cells: a sorted CD56 or NKG2C T cell subset, CD4+ or CD8+ T cells, or bulk PBMC T cells (not recorded which). This CDR3 reads CSARELAGFSYNEQFF.